The rows below give T cell receptor beta chains drawn from one sample of a study of T cells in Graves' hyperthyroidism and ophthalmopathy. TCRdb reprocessed the multiplex PCR reads with MiXCR, giving one entry per CDR3 protein. The profile covers 380,000 or so distinct CDR3 sequences, with under 20% appearing a single time and about 3.5% taken by the ten largest. The sample comprised blood. Receptors originate from a woman aged 18-29 years with Graves' hyperthyroidism. Each CDR3 is given with its conserved first and last residue. The D gene is left open where the match is weak. Expanded clones are given a class, and other clones once, few, many or no size at all.

>.|.|TRBV6-2/TRBV6-3|TRBJ1-5
TGTGCCAGCAGTTATAACGGTCTCAATCAGCCCCAGCATTTT
CASSYNGLNQPQHF
>TRBD2|many|TRBV10-3|TRBJ2-5
TGTGCCATCAGTGCTAGCGGGGTATACCAAGAGACCCAGTACTTC
CAISASGVYQETQYF
>.|.|TRBV27|TRBJ2-5
TGTGCCAGCAGTTTGAGTTTGGTCGGGGAGACCCAGTACTTC
CASSLSLVGETQYF
>.|few|TRBV4-2|TRBJ2-7
TGTGCCAGCAGCCAAGATTATTCCTACGAGCAGTACTTC
CASSQDYSYEQYF
>.|many|TRBV2|TRBJ1-1
TGTGCCAGCAACGTCCCGAGGGGCACTGAAGCTTTCTTT
CASNVPRGTEAFF
>.|many|TRBV12-3/TRBV12-4|TRBJ2-5
TGTGCCAGCAGTTTCCACAGCAAAGAGACCCAGTACTTC
CASSFHSKETQYF
>TRBD2|.|TRBV2|TRBJ2-5
TGTGCCAGCAAGGGGGGCCGGGGGGGCCCGGTAGAGACCCAGTACTTC
CASKGGRGGPVETQYF
>TRBD1|many|TRBV13|TRBJ2-7
TGTGCCAGCAGCACAGACAGGGGATGGGGGGATTACGAGCAGTACTTC
CASSTDRGWGDYEQYF
>.|few|TRBV15|TRBJ2-7
TGTGCCACCAGCAGAGGCGGCAGCTCCTACGAGCAGTACTTC
CATSRGGSSYEQYF
>TRBD1|many|TRBV5-1|TRBJ1-1
TGCGCCAGCAGCTCGACAGGGGCGGGGAACACTGAAGCTTTCTTT
CASSSTGAGNTEAFF
>TRBD2|.|TRBV20-1|TRBJ2-7
TGCAGTGCCGACTTGGCTAGCGGGGCAAGCTACGAGCAGTACTTC
CSADLASGASYEQYF
>TRBD2|many|TRBV2|TRBJ2-7
TGTGCCAGCGGGGGGTCCGGCGGGGGGTTATACGAGCAGTACTTC
CASGGSGGGLYEQYF
>TRBD1|many|TRBV16|TRBJ1-1
TGTGCCAGCACCGGGAGACAGGGGGCGGTAGTTGAAGCTTTCTTT
CASTGRQGAVVEAFF
>.|.|TRBV2|TRBJ2-2
TGTGCCAGCAAAGGCCAGGCGAACACCGGGGAGCTGTTTTTT
CASKGQANTGELFF
>.|many|TRBV11-2|TRBJ1-5
TGTGCCAGCAGCCTACAGGCAGGCTATAGCAATCAGCCCCAGCATTTT
CASSLQAGYSNQPQHF
>.|.|TRBV2|TRBJ2-4
TGTGCCAGCAGAAGACTCCCCCAGAACATTAAGTACTTC
CASRRLPQNIKYF
>.|many|TRBV14|TRBJ2-7
TGTGCCAGCAGATATAAGGAGAATTCCTACGAGCAGTACTTC
CASRYKENSYEQYF
>TRBD1|many|TRBV6-5|TRBJ2-2
TGTGCCAGCAGTTCCATAAGACAGGGCAACACCGGGGAGCTGTTTTTT
CASSSIRQGNTGELFF
>TRBD1|.|TRBV12-3/TRBV12-4|TRBJ1-2
TGTGCCAGCAGTTCTAACTGGAGGGACAGGGAACTTCACACCTTC
CASSSNWRDRELHTF
>.|few|TRBV12-3/TRBV12-4|TRBJ1-6
TGTGCCAGCAGTACTAGGCGGGATTCACCCCTCCACTTT
CASSTRRDSPLHF
>.|many|TRBV6-5|TRBJ2-2
TGTGCCAGCAGTTACCCCGGGACCGGGGAGCTGTTTTTT
CASSYPGTGELFF
>.|many|TRBV29-1|TRBJ2-2
TGCAGCGTTGACGGCATCAGTGGGGGGGAGCTGTTTTTT
CSVDGISGGELFF
>.|many|TRBV6-1|TRBJ2-2
TGTGCCAGCAGTGAAGCGGAGACCGGGGAGCTGTTTTTT
CASSEAETGELFF
>.|many|TRBV30|TRBJ1-5
TGTGCCTGGAGTAGTAGGATAGGGAGTCAGCCCCAGCATTTT
CAWSSRIGSQPQHF
>.|.|TRBV9|TRBJ2-7
TGTGCCAGCGGGGGGACAGTCTCCTACGAGCAGTACTTC
CASGGTVSYEQYF
>.|many|TRBV4-1|TRBJ2-7
TGCGCCAGCAGCAAAGAACCGGGCGCCATCTACGAGCAGTACTTC
CASSKEPGAIYEQYF
>.|many|TRBV5-1|TRBJ2-6
TGCGCCAGCAGCTTGGGTGGGATAGCCGGGGCCAACGTCCTGACTTTC
CASSLGGIAGANVLTF
>.|many|TRBV12-3/TRBV12-4|TRBJ1-5
TGTGCCAGCAGAGAGGGGTTGGCGGCAAATCAGCCCCAGCATTTT
CASREGLAANQPQHF
>.|.|TRBV5-1|TRBJ2-7
TGCGCCAGCAGCCGCGGGATCGGCGAGCAGTACTTC
CASSRGIGEQYF
>.|many|TRBV6-5|TRBJ2-5
TGTGCCAGCAGTTACAGGGTGTGGGAGACCCAGTACTTC
CASSYRVWETQYF
>.|many|TRBV7-9|TRBJ2-7
TGTGCCAGCAGCTTCGACTGGGACGGAACCTACGAGCAGTACTTC
CASSFDWDGTYEQYF
>TRBD1|.|TRBV12-3/TRBV12-4|TRBJ1-5
TGTGCCAGCAGGACAGGGGAAGGTCAGCCCCAGCATTTT
CASRTGEGQPQHF
>.|many|TRBV28|TRBJ2-7
TGTGCCAGCCACCCGGTGATGTCCTACGAGCAGTACTTC
CASHPVMSYEQYF
>TRBD2|many|TRBV6-1|TRBJ2-7
TGTGCCAGCAGCGGGGGGGCCGTCCCCTACGAGCAGTACTTC
CASSGGAVPYEQYF
>.|many|TRBV4-2|TRBJ2-7
TGTGCCAGCAGCCCAGGGGATTTCGAGCAGTACTTC
CASSPGDFEQYF
>.|many|TRBV29-1|TRBJ1-1
TGCAGCGTCGGGGCTGTGAACACTGAAGCTTTCTTT
CSVGAVNTEAFF
>TRBD1|many|TRBV9|TRBJ1-2
TGTGCCAGCAGCCCCTGGACAGGGGTCTATGGCTACACCTTC
CASSPWTGVYGYTF
>.|many|TRBV18|TRBJ1-5
TGTGCCAGCTCACCACCTGAGCGCCCCGGTCAGCCCCAGCATTTT
CASSPPERPGQPQHF
>.|few|TRBV30|TRBJ1-6
TGTGCCTGGAGTGTACAGCAGGGTTCACCCCTCCACTTT
CAWSVQQGSPLHF
>.|.|TRBV15|TRBJ2-2
TGTGCCACCAGCAGAGGGGGGTACACCGGGGAGCTGTTTTTT
CATSRGGYTGELFF
>.|many|TRBV28|TRBJ2-7
TGTGCCAGCAGTTTAAGGGGTACCTCCGGGGAGCAGTACTTC
CASSLRGTSGEQYF
>TRBD1|many|TRBV5-5|TRBJ1-5
TGTGCCAGCAGCTCCCAGGGGGCAGGCAATCAGCCCCAGCATTTT
CASSSQGAGNQPQHF
>.|many|TRBV14|TRBJ2-7
TGTGCCAGCAGCCAAGAAACGGGTCGGGACGAGCAGTACTTC
CASSQETGRDEQYF
>TRBD2|many|TRBV6-2/TRBV6-3|TRBJ2-7
TGTGCCAGCAGTTCGTCTCCGGGGGGAGCCTACGAGCAGTACTTC
CASSSSPGGAYEQYF
>TRBD1|many|TRBV20-1|TRBJ1-5
TGCAGTGCTAGATCAAATGACAGGGTCTTATCGGATAGCAATCAGCCCCAGCATTTT
CSARSNDRVLSDSNQPQHF
>.|many|TRBV29-1|TRBJ1-2
TGCAGCGCTTGCAGAGAATGCACCTATGGCTACACCTTC
CSACRECTYGYTF
>.|many|TRBV4-2|TRBJ2-7
TGTGCCAGCAGCCAGCCCTTGACCTGGGCAGGGCACTACGAGCAGTACTTC
CASSQPLTWAGHYEQYF
>.|many|TRBV28|TRBJ1-5
TGTGCCAGCAGGACCCCAAATACACAGCCCCAGCATTTT
CASRTPNTQPQHF
>TRBD1|.|TRBV12-3/TRBV12-4|TRBJ1-2
TGTGCCAGCAGTGGGACAGGGTGGGATGGCTACACCTTC
CASSGTGWDGYTF